The T cell receptor (beta chain) described here comes from a study of cytomegalovirus exposure and HLA in healthy donors. Per the germline V gene, CDR1 is LNHDA and CDR2 is SQIVND (reference sequence). The CDR3 runs to 16 residues. V gave up 5 bases and J gave up 3 bases, with 17 bases separating them. Remarks on this clone: What it binds is unknown.

PCR involved 60 Vbeta and 13 Jbeta primers. Authors' processing steps: Roughly 10 million shared chains were among the about 80 million unique TCR beta chains that a later analysis counted. Sequencing was performed with immunoSEQ multiplex PCR; in TCRdb, only in-frame clones are kept and a portion is missing. V and J calls and clone size are given by that table; D and trimming were obtained from the DNA. The table shows 85,000 to 130,000 clones, with 75% occurring only once. Regarding the study as a whole: It was taken for granted in presence/absence analyses that sequencing depth across donors was roughly uniform. A later analysis linked fewer than 20,000 TCR beta sequences to HLA alleles at 0.05 false discovery rate. A later analysis found common viral pathogens apparently linked to several of the most significant clusters.

This rearrangement joins TRBV19 to TRBJ2-1; weak D call: TRBD1 (7 bases). Sequenced input: PBMCs. This clonotype originated in a man between 35 and 55 years old in good health and CMV-seronegative. This chain's CDR3 is CASSSIRGTVYNEQFF. CDR3 coding DNA: TGTGCCAGTAGTTCCATCCGCGGGACAGTCTACAATGAGCAGTTCTTC.